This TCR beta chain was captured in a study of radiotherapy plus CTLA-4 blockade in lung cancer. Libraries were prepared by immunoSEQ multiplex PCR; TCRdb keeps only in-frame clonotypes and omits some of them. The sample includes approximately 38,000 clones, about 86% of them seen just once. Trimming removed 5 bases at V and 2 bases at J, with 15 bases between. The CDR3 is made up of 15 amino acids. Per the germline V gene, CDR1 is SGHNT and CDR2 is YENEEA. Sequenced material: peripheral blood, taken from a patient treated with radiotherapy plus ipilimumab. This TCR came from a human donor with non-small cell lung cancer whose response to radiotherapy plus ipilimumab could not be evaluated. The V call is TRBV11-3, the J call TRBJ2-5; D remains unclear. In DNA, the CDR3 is TGTGCCAGCAGCCCCCGCGGTGGTCAACAAGAGACCCAGTACTTC. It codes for CASSPRGGQQETQYF.